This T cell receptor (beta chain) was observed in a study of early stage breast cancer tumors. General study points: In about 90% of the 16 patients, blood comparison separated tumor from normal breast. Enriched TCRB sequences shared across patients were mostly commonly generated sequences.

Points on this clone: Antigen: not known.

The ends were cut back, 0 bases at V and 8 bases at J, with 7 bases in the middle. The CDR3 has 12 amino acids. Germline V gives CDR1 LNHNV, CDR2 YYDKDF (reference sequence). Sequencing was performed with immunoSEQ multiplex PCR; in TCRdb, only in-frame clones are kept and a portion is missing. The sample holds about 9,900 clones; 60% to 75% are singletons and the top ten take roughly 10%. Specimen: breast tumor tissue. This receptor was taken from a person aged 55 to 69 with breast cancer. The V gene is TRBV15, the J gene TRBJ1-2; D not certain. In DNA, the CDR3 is TGTGCCACCAGCAGAGATTTTCGGGGCTACACCTTC. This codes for CATSRDFRGYTF.